This entry lists 20 T cell receptor beta chains sequenced from one sample in a study of cytomegalovirus exposure and HLA in healthy donors. Researchers ran the PCR with 60 Vbeta and 13 Jbeta primers. Only in-frame clones appear in the TCRdb table, and some are missing; sequencing was by immunoSEQ multiplex PCR. This table holds 150,000 to 200,000 clones, more than 65% found once. Sequencing input: PBMCs. The receptors were sampled from a woman aged 25 to 45 in good health and CMV-seropositive.

A remark on this clone: Germline and junction disagree at one end, which may indicate a read error. The CDR3 DNA is TGTGCTAGCAGCTTATCCCCCCAGGCAGGCACCGGGGAGCTGTTTTTT. Translation: CASSLSPQAGTGELFF. This chain joins TRBV7-7 and TRBJ2-2, with D hard to call. The CDR3 consists of 16 residues. CDR1 and CDR2 (germline): SSHAT, FNYEAQ (reference sequence).

The gene calls are TRBV7-9 and TRBJ2-7, with 10 bases lining up with TRBD1. The CDR3 length is 15 residues. Germline trimming cut 1 base from V and 6 bases from J; bases unmatched to any gene: 6. Germline V gene data show CDR1 as SEHNR and CDR2 as FQNEAQ (reference sequence). The CDR3 DNA reads TGTGCCAGCAGCTTAGTGGGGACAGGGGTATTCGAGCAGTACTTC. Protein product: CASSLVGTGVFEQYF.

This chain links TRBV7-9 with TRBJ2-1; D uncertain. The CDR3 sequence is 15 residues long. V lost 2 bases and J 2 bases, leaving 10 bases between the germline ends. CDR1 is SEHNR and CDR2 is FQNEAQ in the germline V gene (reference sequence). The CDR3, as DNA: TGTGCCAGCAGCTTAACGTCAAGAGCCTACAATGAGCAGTTCTTC. Protein: CASSLTSRAYNEQFF.

V is TRBV5-6 and J is TRBJ2-7; no clear D gene. The CDR3 sequence is 12 residues long. Germline CDR1 is SGHDT and CDR2 is YYEEEE. The V end was cut by 2 bases, the J end by 6 bases, with 9 bases between. CDR3 nucleotides: TGTGCCAGCAGCTTCTCAGCGCGCGAGCAGTACTTC. The encoded protein is CASSFSAREQYF.

CDR3 sequence (DNA): TGTGCCAGCAGGGGACTAGCGGGATACAATGAGCAGTTCTTC. Its translation is CASRGLAGYNEQFF. The chain recombines TRBV28 with TRBJ2-1; 13 nucleotides agree with TRBD2. V lost 6 bases, J lost 4 bases, and 0 bases stayed unmatched. The V gene's germline CDR1 is MDHEN and CDR2 SYDVKM. This CDR3 spans 14 amino acids.

This clone has just a few counts. The chain has TRBV7-9 and TRBJ1-2; maybe TRBD1 (6 bases). Between the trimmed V and J ends, which lost 4 bases and 3 bases, there was a span of 18 bases. CDR1 and CDR2 (germline): SEHNR, FQNEAQ (reference sequence). This CDR3 is built from 16 residues. CDR3 sequence: CASSSIQGSIDYGYTF. In DNA form, the CDR3 reads TGTGCCAGCAGCTCGATACAGGGTTCCATAGACTATGGCTACACCTTC.

This rearrangement joins TRBV5-4 to TRBJ2-1; 9 bases agree with TRBD2. The CDR3 spans 15 residues. Germline CDR1 SGHNT, CDR2 YYREEE (reference sequence). Losses at the gene ends were 0 bases for V and 5 bases for J; bases not matched to a gene: 3. This CDR3 reads CASSLGTSEHNEQFF. DNA for the CDR3: TGTGCCAGCAGCTTGGGGACTAGCGAGCACAATGAGCAGTTCTTC. The whole variable domain, filled in from reference TRBV5-4 and TRBJ2-1, reads ETGVTQSPTHLIKTRGQQVTLRCSSQSGHNTVSWYQQALGQGPQFIFQYYREEENGRGNFPPRFSGLQFPNYSSELNVNALELDDSALYLCASSLGTSEHNEQFFGPGTRLTVL.

This clone was observed a handful of times. The chain recombines TRBV4-3 with TRBJ2-2, with TRBD2 matching 9 bases. Per the germline V gene, CDR1 is LGHNA and CDR2 is YSLEER. The ends lost 2 bases at V and 5 bases at J; junction bases unmatched: 0. CDR3 length: 14 residues. The CDR3 DNA follows: TGCGCCAGCAGCCAACTAGCGGGGACCGGGGAGCTGTTTTTT. It specifies CASSQLAGTGELFF.

The chain couples TRBV19 to TRBJ1-1; D is possibly TRBD1 (5 bases). Germline CDR1 is LNHDA and CDR2 is SQIVND (reference sequence). CDR3 length equals 12 residues. V lost 8 bases and J lost 7, with 14 bases in between. In DNA, the CDR3 is TGTGCCAGTCTTCAGGGAATCAATGAAGCTTTCTTT. This encodes CASLQGINEAFF.

This sequence joins TRBV5-1 and TRBJ2-3, with TRBD2 identical over 10 bases. The trim removed 0 bases at V and 4 bases at J, leaving 5 bases unmatched. The CDR3 spans 16 residues. Germline V gene data show CDR1 as SGHRS and CDR2 as YFSETQ. The CDR3 DNA sequence: TGCGCCAGCAGCTTGGGAGCCAGCGGGAGGGCAGATACGCAGTATTTT. It yields the protein CASSLGASGRADTQYF.

To note about this clone: The germline gene is not matched at one end of the junction; a read error may be the cause. V usage is TRBV7-7 and J usage is TRBJ1-1; D unresolved. Germline V gives CDR1 SSHAT, CDR2 FNYEAQ (reference sequence). There are 13 residues in the CDR3. The CDR3 sequence is CASRKTVNTEAFF. In DNA form, the CDR3 reads TGTGCTAGCAGGAAAACAGTGAACACTGAAGCTTTCTTT. Combining the CDR3 with reference TRBV7-7 and TRBJ1-1 gives the whole variable domain GAGVSQSPRYKVTKRGQDVTLRCDPISSHATLYWYQQALGQGPEFLTYFNYEAQPDKSGLPSDRFSAERPEGSISTLTIQRTEQRDSAMYRCASRKTVNTEAFFGQGTRLTVV.

This clone was seen only once. The chain joins TRBV7-9 to TRBJ2-1; 9 bases align to TRBD1. The CDR3 loop spans 15 amino acids. Trimming cost V 1 base and J 7 bases; bases outside gene matches: 5. Germline lookup yields CDR1 SEHNR and CDR2 FQNEAQ (reference sequence). CDR3 sequence: CASSLGDRDTNEQFF. The CDR3 region has the DNA TGTGCCAGCAGCTTAGGGGACAGGGACACGAATGAGCAGTTCTTC.

With regard to this clone: An end of the junction does not agree with germline; a read error may underlie this. V gene TRBV7-9 combines with J gene TRBJ2-2; TRBD1 might be the D (5 bases). CDR1 is SEHNR, CDR2 FQNEAQ, per germline (reference sequence). The CDR3 is 14 residues long. CDR3 coding DNA: TGTTCCAGCAATCCGGTAGACAGCAACGGGGAGCTGTTTTTT. It yields the protein CSSNPVDSNGELFF. The whole variable domain, remainder taken from reference TRBV7-9 and TRBJ2-2, is DTGVSQNPRHKITKRGQNVTFRCDPISEHNRLYWYRQTLGQGPEFLTYFQNEAQLEKSRLLSDRFSAERPKGSFSTLEIQRTEQGDSAMYLCSSNPVDSNGELFFGEGSRLTVL.

This sequence joins TRBV2 and TRBJ2-1, with 12 bases aligning to TRBD1. Germline CDR1 reads SNHLY; CDR2 reads FYNNEI. The V gene end was trimmed by 5 bases and the J gene end by 10 bases; junction bases not matched to a gene: 9. The CDR3 contains 15 residues. In DNA form, the CDR3 reads TGTGCCAGCAGTTATAAGGGACAGGGGGCCGGGGAGCAGTTCTTC. Translated, it gives CASSYKGQGAGEQFF.

The count of this clone is one. This chain connects TRBV2 to TRBJ2-7; weak D call: TRBD1 (6 bases). The length of the CDR3 is 14 residues. From germline, CDR1 is SNHLY and CDR2 FYNNEI. V gave up 5 bases and J gave up 4 bases, with 15 bases separating them. CDR3 region: CASSPGTYFYEQYF. As DNA, the CDR3 is TGTGCCAGCAGTCCCGGGACATATTTTTACGAGCAGTACTTC.

This rearrangement joins TRBV5-1 to TRBJ2-5, with 13 bases aligning to TRBD2. Germline V gives CDR1 SGHRS, CDR2 YFSETQ. The J segment lost 5 bases and the V segment lost 4 bases, leaving 8 bases of the junction unmatched. The CDR3 sequence is 16 residues long. CDR3: CASSAGLAGRGETQYF. CDR3 bases: TGCGCCAGCAGCGCGGGACTAGCGGGGCGAGGGGAGACCCAGTACTTC.

The V and J genes are TRBV6-1 and TRBJ2-2; D gene ambiguous. The CDR3 loop spans 11 amino acids. V lost 4 bases, J lost 5 bases, and 2 bases lay in between. Germline V gene sequence: CDR1 MNHNS, CDR2 SASEGT. The CDR3: CASSVTGELFF. CDR3 nucleotides: TGTGCCAGCAGTGTAACCGGGGAGCTGTTTTTT.

The chain has TRBV5-4 and TRBJ1-6; no clear D. The V gene's germline CDR1 is SGHNT and CDR2 YYREEE (reference sequence). This CDR3 has 12 residues. Trimming pared 3 bases from V and 10 bases from J, leaving 8 bases between. CDR3 coding DNA: TGTGCCAGCAGCTCCTGGCCCTCACCCCTCCACTTT. This sequence encodes CASSSWPSPLHF.

DNA of the CDR3: TGTGCCAGCTCACCGATTAAGGCCGGAGCCTCTTCTTACGAGCAGTACTTC. This codes for CASSPIKAGASSYEQYF. The chain couples TRBV18 to TRBJ2-7; D gene ambiguous. Germline CDR1 and CDR2: KGHSH and LQKENI. V lost 3 bases to trimming and J lost 4 bases, with 22 bases between them. The CDR3 consists of 17 residues.

The chain joins TRBV2 to TRBJ2-7, with D possibly TRBD1 on 6 matching bases. The CDR3 runs to 17 residues. Deletions cut 8 bases from V and 6 bases from J, with 29 bases between. The germline CDR1 and CDR2 sequences are SNHLY and FYNNEI. Here the CDR3 DNA reads TGTGCCAGCCGGGGATTCGGACAGACGTCTTTTGAGTTCGAGCAGTACTTC. Its translation: CASRGFGQTSFEFEQYF.